This TCR beta chain was captured by sequencing in a study of blood T cell repertoires in COVID-19. V gave up 4 bases and J gave up 1 base; unmatched junction bases: 6. The CDR3 is 18 residues long. The germline V gene has CDR1 SGHRS and CDR2 YFSETQ. The repertoire was sequenced with immunoSEQ multiplex PCR; TCRdb's copy has only in-frame clones and lacks some. Seen here are about 120,000 clones, roughly nine tenths observed once, and the top ten hold 25% to 35%. Sequencing was carried out using peripheral blood. The sequence came from a man aged 65-85 years with active or convalescent COVID-19. V and J are TRBV5-1 and TRBJ2-6; TRBD1 agrees at 12 bases. The CDR3 nucleotides are TGCGCCAGCAGCACACCGGGACAGGGGGCTTCTGGGGCCAACGTCCTGACTTTC. Encoded protein: CASSTPGQGASGANVLTF.